The 5 T cell receptor beta chains presented below share a single source sample, sequenced in a study of circulating and synovial CD4+ cells in juvenile arthritis. Sequencing used immunoSEQ multiplex PCR; TCRdb keeps in-frame clones, though not all of them. The table has approximately 36,000 clones, 94% seen once. Sample: CD4+ T cells from blood. The receptors come from a human donor with juvenile idiopathic arthritis.

As regards this clone: At one of its ends the junction is not consistent with the germline gene, which may arise from a read error. This sample includes further DNA sequences coding for the same CDR3. CDR3: CASRPTNNSPLHF. CDR3 bases: TGTGCCAGCAGACCTACGAATAATTCCCCCCTCCACTTT. The chain uses TRBV6-5 and TRBJ1-6; no clear D. CDR1 and CDR2 from the germline V gene are MNHEY and SVGAGI. CDR3 length equals 13 residues.

This clone was counted a single time. The chain couples TRBV5-4 to TRBJ2-5; 7 positions match TRBD2. Per the germline V gene, CDR1 is SGHNT and CDR2 is YYREEE (reference sequence). With 5 bases clipped from V and 7 bases from J, the junction kept 8 bases outside the gene matches. CDR3 length: 13 amino acids. CDR3: CASSWDYQGTQYF. CDR3 coding DNA: TGTGCCAGCAGTTGGGACTACCAGGGGACCCAGTACTTC.

This chain links TRBV6-1 with TRBJ2-3; TRBD2 is a possible D gene (5 bases). The germline CDR1 and CDR2 sequences are MNHNS and SASEGT. The CDR3 sequence is 14 residues long. The germline V and J ends were trimmed by 3 bases and 0 bases, with 7 bases remaining between them. The CDR3 is CASSERASTDTQYF. CDR3 DNA sequence: TGTGCCAGCAGTGAGAGGGCCAGCACAGATACGCAGTATTTT.

The rearrangement links TRBV9 to TRBJ1-5; 7 bases are a match to TRBD1. Trimming at V came to 0 bases and at J to 5 bases, leaving 5 bases not matched to a gene. The germline CDR1 and CDR2 sequences are SGDLS and YYNGEE. The CDR3 spans 15 residues. The chain's CDR3 is CASSVEQGEDQPQHF. DNA of the CDR3: TGTGCCAGCAGCGTAGAGCAGGGGGAGGATCAGCCCCAGCATTTT.

Notes on this clone: One junction end disagrees with the germline gene, perhaps due to a read error. Additional DNA sequences in this sample encode the identical CDR3. The V gene is TRBV7-2, the J gene TRBJ1-6; 7 bases fit TRBD1. The CDR3 runs to 14 residues. Germline V gene sequence: CDR1 SGHTA, CDR2 FQGNSA. The CDR3 DNA sequence: TGTGCCAGCAGCTTAGACAGGGGCCATTCCCCCCTCCACTTT. Encoded protein: CASSLDRGHSPLHF. Complete variable domain (other parts from reference TRBV7-2 and TRBJ1-6): GAGVSQSPSNKVTEKGKDVELRCDPISGHTALYWYRQSLGQGLEFLIYFQGNSAPDKSGLPSDRFSAERTGGSVSTLTIQRTQQEDSAVYLCASSLDRGHSPLHFGNGTRLTVT.